This entry is about one TCR beta chain. This entry comes from a study of blood T cell repertoires in COVID-19. The CDR3 runs 15 residues. The trim removed 5 bases at V and 6 bases at J, leaving 10 bases unmatched. Germline V gene sequence: CDR1 MNHEY, CDR2 SVGAGI. The protocol was immunoSEQ multiplex PCR, while the TCRdb copy is restricted to in-frame clones and leaves out a portion. The data hold 250,000 to 350,000 clones, with approximately 90% observed a single time. The sample was peripheral blood. The V and J genes are TRBV6-5 and TRBJ1-5; 7 nucleotides align to TRBD1. The TCR sequence derives from a man aged 25-40 years with acute or convalescent COVID-19. CDR3 coding DNA: TGTGCCAGCAGTCTTACAGGGGTGAGTCGTCAGCCCCAGCATTTT. Its translation is CASSLTGVSRQPQHF.